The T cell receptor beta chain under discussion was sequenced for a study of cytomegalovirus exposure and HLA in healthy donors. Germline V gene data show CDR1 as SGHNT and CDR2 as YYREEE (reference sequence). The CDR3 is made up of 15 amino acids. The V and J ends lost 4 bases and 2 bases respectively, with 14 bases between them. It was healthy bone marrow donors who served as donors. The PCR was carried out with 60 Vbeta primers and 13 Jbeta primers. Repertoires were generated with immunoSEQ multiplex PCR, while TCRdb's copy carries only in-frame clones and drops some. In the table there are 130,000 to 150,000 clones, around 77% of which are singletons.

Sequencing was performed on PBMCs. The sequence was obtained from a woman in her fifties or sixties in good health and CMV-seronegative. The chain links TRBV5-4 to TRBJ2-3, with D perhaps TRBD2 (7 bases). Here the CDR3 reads CASSPRGATTDTQYF. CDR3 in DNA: TGTGCCAGCAGCCCTCGGGGGGCCACCACAGATACGCAGTATTTT.